The present TCR beta chain was sequenced within a study of tumor-infiltrating lymphocytes in primary liver carcinoma. Study-level points and caveats: Bulk unsorted samples prevented comparison of CD4+ and CD8+ repertoires. Tumor tissue displayed a significantly greater top-250-clone fraction than blood (p = 0.039).

From 500 ng of total RNA, TCR beta-specific cDNA was reverse-transcribed using a constant-region primer. Construction of TCR beta libraries relied on three successive nested multiplex PCR rounds employing slightly modified ARM-PCR. Primers for the first two PCR rounds were TRBV1-TRBV30 forward primers and a C-beta reverse primer (approximately 9 cycles per round). TCRdb independently ran MiXCR on the multiplex PCR reads; one entry per CDR3 protein. The sample carries 310,000 or so distinct CDR3 sequences, almost 60% recorded once. This CDR3 comprises 14 residues. Germline V gene data show CDR1 as SGHKS and CDR2 as YYEKEE (reference sequence). Of note for this clonotype: The antigen is unknown. A much larger clone is a single base away; this may be a read error.

Alongside blood RNA obtained from unsorted whole blood, germline DNA was also extracted. There were only treatment-naive patients, all with chronic HBV infection. Sequencing was done on a sample of peripheral blood. This chain connects TRBV5-5 to TRBJ1-5; 7 bases line up with TRBD1. The clonotype originates from a woman in her twenties or thirties with primary liver carcinoma and hepatitis B virus infection. The CDR3 region has the DNA TGTGCCAGCATGGTAGGGGGCTCGAATCAGTCCCAGCATTTT. Translating it yields CASMVGGSNQSQHF.